The 30 T cell receptor beta chains below were found in one sample sequenced in a study of identical twins. TCRdb reanalysed the 5' RACE reads using MiXCR and keeps one entry per CDR3 protein. The table lists about 210,000 distinct CDR3 sequences, roughly 10% of them singletons. Sequencing was done on a sample of memory (CD45RO+) T cells sorted from blood. The receptor set was obtained from a woman aged 18 to 35 in good health.

The chain employs TRBV21-1 and TRBJ1-1; the D call TRBD1 from the table was never checked on the DNA. TRBV21-1 is noted as a pseudogene. This CDR3 is 19 amino acids long. CDR3 in amino acids: CASSRGQNDSYIMDTEAFF. In nucleotides, the CDR3 is TGTGCCAGCAGCAGAGGACAGAACGACTCATACATTATGGACACTGAAGCTTTCTTT.

This chain connects TRBV11-2 to TRBJ2-7; no definite D call. Trimming cost V 3 bases and J 3 bases, with 15 bases left between them. CDR1 is SGHAT, CDR2 FQNNGV, per germline. The CDR3 runs 15 residues. CDR3 region: CASSFIEPPDYEQYF. The CDR3, as DNA: TGTGCCAGCAGCTTCATCGAACCTCCGGACTACGAGCAGTACTTC. Full variable domain (remainder filled in from reference TRBV11-2 and TRBJ2-7): EAGVAQSPRYKIIEKRQSVAFWCNPISGHATLYWYQQILGQGPKLLIQFQNNGVVDDSQLPKDRFSAERLKGVDSTLKIQPAKLEDSAVYLCASSFIEPPDYEQYFGPGTRLTVT.

This clonotype was detected ten times or more. The chain combines TRBV12-3 or TRBV12-4 with TRBJ1-1; D is ambiguous. V lost 2 bases and J lost 3, with 7 bases in between. The CDR3 extends over 13 amino acids. For the CDR3, the DNA is TGTGCCAGCAGTTTACGGCAGGACACTGAAGCTTTCTTT. Amino acid sequence: CASSLRQDTEAFF.

J is TRBJ2-1 and V is TRBV15; 8 bases map to TRBD1. Germline V CDR1 and CDR2: LNHNV, YYDKDF (reference sequence). V was pared by 4 bases and J by 16 bases, with 9 bases of the junction left unmatched. The CDR3 runs 12 residues. The DNA for the CDR3 is TGTGCCACCAGCAAACCGACAGGGGAAAATTTCTTC. It translates to CATSKPTGENFF.

The table lists this clonotype with a few counts. The chain is built from TRBV12-3 or TRBV12-4 and TRBJ1-1; TRBD1 might be the D (5 bases). The CDR3 covers 13 residues. The V end lost 5 bases, the J end lost 5 bases, and 12 bases lay between the germline ends. This CDR3 is CASSPGTRTEAFF. The DNA for the CDR3 is TGTGCCAGCAGTCCCGGGACTCGGACTGAAGCTTTCTTT.

The rearrangement uses TRBV5-8 and TRBJ2-2; TRBD1 matches at 8 bases. Germline V lookup: CDR1 SGHTS, CDR2 YDEGEE. The trim removed 5 bases at V and 7 bases at J, leaving 7 bases unmatched. CDR3 length equals 14 residues. For the CDR3, the DNA is TGTGCCAGCAGGGGACAGGTATACGTCGGGGAGCTGTTTTTT. It encodes CASRGQVYVGELFF.

This sequence joins TRBV19 and TRBJ1-1; 8 bases agree with TRBD1. CDR1 and CDR2 from the germline V gene are LNHDA and SQIVND (reference sequence). Trimming took 11 bases from V and 3 from J; bases not matched to a gene: 5. This CDR3 has 12 residues. The chain's CDR3 is CAVRGRDTEAFF. DNA for the CDR3: TGTGCCGTCAGGGGGCGAGACACTGAAGCTTTCTTT.

CDR3 sequence reads: CATSESSGSSYNEQFF. The CDR3 coding sequence is TGTGCCACCAGTGAATCTAGCGGGAGCTCCTACAATGAGCAGTTCTTC. This sequence joins TRBV24-1 and TRBJ2-1, with TRBD2 matching 10 bases. Germline-derived CDR1 and CDR2 are KGHDR and SFDVKD. After removal of 4 bases from V and 0 bases from J, the junction contained 2 bases not matched to a gene. CDR3 length: 16 residues.

This clonotype has just a few counts. The chain recombines TRBV29-1 with TRBJ2-7; maybe TRBD1 (6 bases). The CDR3 length is 15 residues. Per germline, CDR1 SQVTM and CDR2 ANQGSEA. Trimming stripped 1 base from V and 5 bases from J, with 18 bases between. CDR3: CSVEGVQGPGDEQYF. The CDR3 nucleotides read TGCAGCGTTGAAGGCGTTCAAGGTCCAGGGGACGAGCAGTACTTC.

This clonotype was recorded at least ten times. The chain is built from TRBV14 and TRBJ2-1, with 10 bases aligning to TRBD2. This CDR3 has 16 amino acids. The V gene end was trimmed by 6 bases and the J gene end by 2 bases; junction bases not matched to a gene: 7. The germline CDR1 and CDR2 sequences are SGHDN and FVKESK. CDR3 coding DNA: TGTGCCAGCAGACAGACTAGCGGGCAGACCTACAATGAGCAGTTCTTC. Translating it yields CASRQTSGQTYNEQFF.

This clonotype was picked up a small number of times. The chain is built from TRBV6-1 and TRBJ2-1; TRBD1 matches at 7 bases. The CDR3 totals 13 residues. CDR1 and CDR2 (germline): MNHNS, SASEGT. V was pared by 3 bases and J by 12 bases, with 8 bases of the junction left unmatched. The CDR3 sequence: CASSDQRGQVQFF. CDR3 coding DNA: TGTGCCAGCAGTGACCAACGAGGACAGGTGCAGTTCTTC.

This clonotype was observed a handful of times. This sequence joins TRBV24-1 and TRBJ2-3; maybe TRBD1 (6 bases). The V gene lost 2 bases and the J gene lost 8 bases, with 16 bases spanning the gap. The CDR3 is 15 residues long. Germline V gives CDR1 KGHDR, CDR2 SFDVKD. CDR3 coding DNA: TGTGCCACCAGTGATTCTATCTCTAGAGGGGGTACGCAGTATTTT. Translation gives CATSDSISRGGTQYF.

The J gene is TRBJ2-1, the V gene TRBV20-1, with TRBD2 matching 7 bases. Per the germline V gene, CDR1 is DFQATT and CDR2 is SNEGSKA (reference sequence). After removal of 5 bases from V and 3 bases from J, the junction contained 10 bases not matched to a gene. The CDR3 contains 15 residues. For the CDR3, the DNA is TGCAGTGCTTCCTCCGGGACTACAAACTACAATGAGCAGTTCTTC. It is translated as CSASSGTTNYNEQFF.

This clonotype was picked up many times. V is TRBV5-4 and J is TRBJ2-7, with D tentatively TRBD2 (6 bases). V lost 3 bases and J lost 1, with 14 bases in between. The CDR3 is 15 residues long. The germline V gene encodes CDR1 SGHNT and CDR2 YYREEE (reference sequence). Here the CDR3 reads CASSSSGTQSYEQYF. Written as DNA, the CDR3 is TGTGCCAGCAGCTCGTCGGGGACTCAATCCTACGAGCAGTACTTC.

This clonotype has just one count. The V and J genes are TRBV9 and TRBJ2-2, with unresolved D. Trimming removed 6 bases at V and 1 base at J, with 4 bases between. The CDR3 sequence is 12 residues long. Per the germline V gene, CDR1 is SGDLS and CDR2 is YYNGEE. The CDR3 sequence is CASTRNTGELFF. CDR3 coding DNA: TGTGCCAGCACGAGGAACACCGGGGAGCTGTTTTTT.

The chain employs TRBV7-6 and TRBJ2-7, with D perhaps matching TRBD2 (6 bases). CDR1 and CDR2 (germline): SGHVS, FNYEAQ. The CDR3 spans 14 residues. V was cut by 0 bases and J by 4 bases, with 10 bases left in between. In nucleotides, the CDR3 is TGTGCCAGCAGCTTAGCGTGGGACTTTTACGAGCAGTACTTC. This codes for CASSLAWDFYEQYF. Drawing the rest from reference TRBV7-6 and TRBJ2-7, the complete variable domain is GAGVSQSPRYKVTKRGQDVALRCDPISGHVSLYWYRQALGQGPEFLTYFNYEAQQDKSGLPNDRFSAERPEGSISTLTIQRTEQRDSAMYRCASSLAWDFYEQYFGPGTRLTVT.

The chain employs TRBV18 and TRBJ2-1; TRBD2 matches at 10 bases. The V segment lost 3 bases and the J segment 6 bases; nucleotides outside the gene matches: 5. The CDR3 consists of 15 residues. CDR1 is KGHSH and CDR2 is LQKENI in the germline V gene. DNA of the CDR3: TGTGCCAGCTCACCCGGGACTAGCGCTATCAATGAGCAGTTCTTC. Translation gives CASSPGTSAINEQFF.

This sequence joins TRBV24-1 and TRBJ2-7; D is undetermined. This CDR3 spans 14 amino acids. The germline gives CDR1 KGHDR, CDR2 SFDVKD. V gave up 0 bases and J gave up 3 bases, with 8 bases separating them. This CDR3 is CATSDLQRHYEQYF. CDR3 nucleotide sequence: TGTGCCACCAGTGATTTGCAAAGGCACTACGAGCAGTACTTC.

The chain combines TRBV7-6 with TRBJ2-1; TRBD2 aligns across 14 bases. V trimming: 5 bases; J trimming: 10 bases; junction bases outside the gene matches: 10. This CDR3 region has 16 residues. Per germline, CDR1 SGHVS and CDR2 FNYEAQ. The CDR3 region has the DNA TGTGCCAGCAGCCGTATAGGACTAGCGGGGGGTCGGGAGCAGTTCTTC. Protein: CASSRIGLAGGREQFF.

This clonotype was counted between two and nine times. The V gene is TRBV29-1, the J gene TRBJ2-1; 8 bases are a match to TRBD2. This CDR3 comprises 16 residues. The V segment lost 8 bases and the J segment 1 base; nucleotides outside the gene matches: 13. Germline assignment: CDR1 SQVTM and CDR2 ANQGSEA. The CDR3 DNA reads TGCAGCCATAATTTTGCGGGGGGCCGTTCCTACAATGAGCAGTTCTTC. As protein: CSHNFAGGRSYNEQFF.

There are a few counts of this clonotype. The chain has TRBV12-3 or TRBV12-4 and TRBJ1-2, with TRBD1 as a possible D gene (5 bases). This CDR3 has 12 residues. Trimming removed 4 bases from V and 7 bases from J, with 10 bases in between. CDR3 nucleotide sequence: TGTGCCAGCAGTTCACAGGCCGGTGGCTACACCTTC. This gives the protein CASSSQAGGYTF.

This clonotype came up a few times. CDR3 amino acids: CSARLGEGNEKLFF. Written as DNA, the CDR3 is TGCAGTGCTAGATTGGGGGAGGGTAATGAAAAACTGTTTTTT. The chain combines TRBV20-1 with TRBJ1-4; weak D call: TRBD1 (5 bases). This CDR3 has 14 residues. Germline assignment: CDR1 DFQATT and CDR2 SNEGSKA (reference sequence). V was cut by 2 bases and J by 4 bases, with 11 bases left in between.

Ten or more counts support this clonotype. The V gene is TRBV12-3 or TRBV12-4, the J gene TRBJ2-7, with no clear D. The V end lost 7 bases, the J end lost 2 bases, and 15 bases lay between the germline ends. The CDR3 length is 14 residues. The CDR3 sequence: CASIPDLPPYEQYF. CDR3 nucleotide sequence: TGTGCCAGCATCCCCGACCTGCCCCCCTACGAGCAGTACTTC.

The V and J genes are TRBV2 and TRBJ1-1; tentatively, D is TRBD1 (6 bases). V was cut by 1 base and J by 4 bases, with 13 bases left in between. Germline lookup yields CDR1 SNHLY and CDR2 FYNNEI. The CDR3 runs to 15 residues. The CDR3 loop reads CASSEGHRVPTEAFF. CDR3 coding DNA: TGTGCCAGCAGTGAAGGGCACAGGGTGCCCACTGAAGCTTTCTTT.

V usage is TRBV6-1 and J usage is TRBJ2-1; 10 nucleotides match TRBD2. V trimming: 7 bases; J trimming: 2 bases; junction bases outside the gene matches: 17. Germline V gives CDR1 MNHNS, CDR2 SASEGT. The CDR3 length is 19 residues. CDR3 sequence reads: CASTSSRSSSGSAYNEQFF. The CDR3 DNA is TGTGCCAGCACCTCTTCTCGCTCTTCTAGCGGGAGCGCCTACAATGAGCAGTTCTTC.

The chain employs TRBV2 and TRBJ2-5; no clear D. CDR3 length: 14 amino acids. V was shortened by 1 base and J by 7 bases, with 13 bases between the two germline ends. Germline CDR1 reads SNHLY; CDR2 reads FYNNEI. The CDR3: CASSEERLGGTQYF. In DNA form, the CDR3 reads TGTGCCAGCAGTGAAGAGAGACTTGGCGGGACCCAGTACTTC. The whole variable domain, filled in from reference TRBV2 and TRBJ2-5, reads EPEVTQTPSHQVTQMGQEVILRCVPISNHLYFYWYRQILGQKVEFLVSFYNNEISEKSEIFDDQFSVERPDGSNFTLKIRSTKLEDSAMYFCASSEERLGGTQYFGPGTRLLVL.

This clonotype was picked up a small number of times. The chain recombines TRBV20-1 with TRBJ2-5; 7 positions agree with TRBD2. The trim removed 6 bases at V and 5 bases at J, leaving 15 bases unmatched. Germline V gene sequence: CDR1 DFQATT, CDR2 SNEGSKA (reference sequence). CDR3 length equals 15 residues. The CDR3 DNA follows: TGCAGTGCGACCCCCACCGGGACTACTTGGGAGACCCAGTACTTC. This translates into CSATPTGTTWETQYF.

The rearrangement uses TRBV2 and TRBJ2-7, with D tentatively TRBD2 (6 bases). Germline V gene sequence: CDR1 SNHLY, CDR2 FYNNEI. V gave up 10 bases and J gave up 4 bases, with 14 bases separating them. This CDR3 region has 12 residues. DNA for the CDR3: TGTGCCACCCGGGACTTCCAGTACGAGCAGTACTTC. Protein: CATRDFQYEQYF. Variable domain in full (rest from reference TRBV2 and TRBJ2-7): EPEVTQTPSHQVTQMGQEVILRCVPISNHLYFYWYRQILGQKVEFLVSFYNNEISEKSEIFDDQFSVERPDGSNFTLKIRSTKLEDSAMYFCATRDFQYEQYFGPGTRLTVT.

This clonotype was detected only a few times. V is TRBV20-1 and J is TRBJ1-1; no clear D. CDR3 length equals 12 residues. V was cut by 2 bases and J by 5 bases, with 9 bases left in between. CDR1 is DFQATT, CDR2 SNEGSKA, per germline (reference sequence). Here the CDR3 reads CSARSPGTEAFF. The CDR3 nucleotides read TGCAGTGCTAGAAGTCCAGGAACTGAAGCTTTCTTT.

The V and J genes are TRBV7-6 and TRBJ2-3; 7 bases map to TRBD2. The CDR3 is made up of 17 amino acids. V lost 0 bases, J lost 0 bases, and 6 bases stayed unmatched. Looked up from germline, CDR1 is SGHVS and CDR2 is FNYEAQ. As DNA, the CDR3 is TGTGCCAGCAGCTTAGCGCGGAGTAGCGGGAGCACAGATACGCAGTATTTT. This encodes CASSLARSSGSTDTQYF.